These 9 T cell receptor beta chains came from one sample sequenced in a study of blood T cell repertoires in COVID-19. Profiled with immunoSEQ multiplex PCR; TCRdb holds only in-frame clones, not every one. The top ten hold approximately 1.8% of the sample, which has roughly 210,000 clones, roughly nine tenths seen once. Sequencing was performed on peripheral blood. These receptors came from a man between 70 and 80 years old with acute or convalescent COVID-19.

This rearrangement joins TRBV7-2 to TRBJ1-2; D call uncertain. The CDR3 is 14 residues long. V lost 0 bases to trimming and J lost 0 bases, with 5 bases between them. Germline CDR1 reads SGHTA; CDR2 reads FQGNSA. The CDR3 is CASSLAPANYGYTF. The CDR3, as DNA: TGTGCCAGCAGCTTAGCTCCGGCTAACTATGGCTACACCTTC.

The chain couples TRBV9 to TRBJ1-2; 8 nucleotides line up with TRBD1. Germline loops: CDR1 SGDLS, CDR2 YYNGEE. V lost 1 base and J lost 3; bases outside the gene matches: 8. This CDR3 comprises 16 residues. The CDR3 DNA follows: TGTGCCAGCAGCGTACTCTCCGGACAGGGTGACTATGGCTACACCTTC. Its translation: CASSVLSGQGDYGYTF.

The chain recombines TRBV5-4 with TRBJ2-2; 7 positions agree with TRBD1. Per the germline V gene, CDR1 is SGHNT and CDR2 is YYREEE (reference sequence). This CDR3 has 15 amino acids. V trimming: 3 bases; J trimming: 1 base; junction bases outside the gene matches: 3. The DNA for the CDR3 is TGTGCCAGCAGCTCCAGACAGGGGAACACCGGGGAGCTGTTTTTT. This encodes CASSSRQGNTGELFF.

The chain is built from TRBV12-3 or TRBV12-4 and TRBJ2-7; a possible D gene is TRBD2 (6 bases). V gave up 6 bases and J gave up 9 bases, with 12 bases separating them. The CDR3 runs 11 residues. CDR3 amino acids: CASSSSGRQYF. The CDR3 DNA sequence: TGTGCCAGCAGCTCGTCCGGGAGGCAGTACTTC.

The chain combines TRBV7-3 with TRBJ2-2; 9 bases agree with TRBD2. The J segment lost 0 bases and the V segment lost 4 bases, leaving 6 bases of the junction unmatched. This CDR3 spans 17 amino acids. The V gene's germline CDR1 is SGHTA and CDR2 FQGTGA. For the CDR3, the DNA is TGTGCCAGCAGCTCACATCTAGCGGGACCGAACACCGGGGAGCTGTTTTTT. This codes for CASSSHLAGPNTGELFF.

This clone was counted once. The rearrangement joins TRBV9 to TRBJ1-2; weak D call: TRBD1 (6 bases). Germline lookup yields CDR1 SGDLS and CDR2 YYNGEE. Deletions cut 1 base from V and 0 bases from J, with 10 bases between. The CDR3 runs to 15 residues. The CDR3 DNA reads as TGTGCCAGCAGCGTAAGGACAGCGCCTAACTATGGCTACACCTTC. The encoded protein is CASSVRTAPNYGYTF.

In this sample, this clone turned up a few times. The chain carries TRBV10-2 and TRBJ2-7; TRBD2 matches at 11 bases. This CDR3 spans 18 amino acids. The germline CDR1 and CDR2 sequences are WSHSY and SAAADI. Losses at the gene ends were 4 bases for V and 1 base for J; bases not matched to a gene: 12. CDR3 sequence: CASSVDSGRALRSYEQYF. CDR3 bases: TGCGCCAGCAGTGTAGATAGCGGGAGGGCCCTCCGTTCCTACGAGCAGTACTTC.

V is TRBV4-3 and J is TRBJ2-1; TRBD1 matches at 9 bases. The CDR3 is 16 amino acids. Trimming removed 4 bases from V and 6 bases from J; junction bases left unmatched: 10. The germline V gene has CDR1 LGHNA and CDR2 YSLEER. The CDR3 reads CASSLGTGSRINEQFF. Written as DNA, the CDR3 is TGCGCCAGCAGCCTAGGGACAGGGAGCCGCATCAATGAGCAGTTCTTC.

The gene calls are TRBV19 and TRBJ2-7; 10 nucleotides match TRBD1. This CDR3 has 15 amino acids. Looked up from germline, CDR1 is LNHDA and CDR2 is SQIVND (reference sequence). Trimming took 6 bases from V and 5 from J; bases not matched to a gene: 10. CDR3 amino acids: CASSSRGTGVDEQYF. The CDR3 bases are TGTGCCAGTAGCAGTAGGGGGACAGGGGTCGACGAGCAGTACTTC.